This T cell receptor beta chain appears in the sequencing data of a study of siplizumab effects on memory and regulatory T cells. The protocol was immunoSEQ multiplex PCR, while the TCRdb copy is restricted to in-frame clones and leaves out a portion. The sample includes roughly 100,000 clones, more than 85% seen only once; the top ten take roughly 0.62%. The germline V gene has CDR1 SGHVS and CDR2 FNYEAQ. The CDR3 loop spans 15 amino acids. V dropped 3 bases and J dropped 0 bases, with 11 bases sitting between them. To note about this clone: Its antigen remains unidentified.

The study, taken as a whole, reports: Alloreactive sequences from unstimulated CD4+ memory cells fell significantly with siplizumab. Naive T cells appeared more diverse than memory cells and seemed to be major alloresponse contributors.

The chain employs TRBV7-6 and TRBJ1-1, with a tentative D call TRBD1 (5 bases). The source material was Tregs sorted from blood. The TCR sequence derives from a human donor in good health. The CDR3 bases are TGTGCCAGCAGCTTGTCAACGGACATGAACACTGAAGCTTTCTTT. The encoded protein is CASSLSTDMNTEAFF.